One sample yielded the 20 T cell receptor beta chains listed below, sequenced in a study of T cells in tuberculosis. Clones were sequenced by immunoSEQ multiplex PCR, and TCRdb holds only the in-frame ones, with some missing. The sample carries 30,000 to 35,000 clones, approximately 93% recorded once. The sequencing sample was made of PBMCs. The receptors shown here come from a donor between 10 and 35 years old with latent tuberculosis or without tuberculosis infection.

V and J are TRBV7-2 and TRBJ2-7; D may be TRBD2 (5 bases). Trimming pared 1 base from V and 2 bases from J, leaving 15 bases between. This CDR3 comprises 16 residues. Germline V lookup: CDR1 SGHTA, CDR2 FQGNSA. Here the CDR3 reads CASSLGSGVTPYEQYF. Here the CDR3 DNA reads TGTGCCAGCAGCTTAGGGAGCGGTGTGACCCCCTACGAGCAGTACTTC.

V usage is TRBV27 and J usage is TRBJ1-1; 10 bases map to TRBD1. The germline gives CDR1 MNHEY, CDR2 SMNVEV (reference sequence). Trimming removed 2 bases from V and 10 bases from J; junction bases left unmatched: 16. This CDR3 comprises 17 residues. The CDR3 bases are TGTGCCAGCAGTTTAGCTGGTTGGGACAGGGGAGTCACGGGAGCTTTCTTT. This encodes CASSLAGWDRGVTGAFF.

The gene calls are TRBV2 and TRBJ2-3, with a tentative D call TRBD1 (5 bases). CDR1 is SNHLY and CDR2 is FYNNEI in the germline V gene. Deletions cut 11 bases from V and 0 bases from J, with 12 bases between. There are 13 residues in the CDR3. The CDR3 region is CAGQTWSTDTQYF. The CDR3 bases are TGTGCCGGACAAACGTGGAGCACAGATACGCAGTATTTT. Full variable domain (outside the CDR3, taken from reference TRBV2 and TRBJ2-3): EPEVTQTPSHQVTQMGQEVILRCVPISNHLYFYWYRQILGQKVEFLVSFYNNEISEKSEIFDDQFSVERPDGSNFTLKIRSTKLEDSAMYFCAGQTWSTDTQYFGPGTRLTVL.

CDR3 sequence reads: CASSQDPGVGYEQYF. CDR3 bases: TGCGCCAGCAGCCAAGACCCGGGGGTTGGTTACGAGCAGTACTTC. This chain uses TRBV4-3 with TRBJ2-7; possibly TRBD2 for D (6 bases). This CDR3 spans 15 amino acids. Germline assignment: CDR1 LGHNA and CDR2 YSLEER. The germline V and J ends were trimmed by 0 bases and 4 bases, with 13 bases remaining between them.

The chain carries TRBV4-3 and TRBJ1-2; 7 nucleotides line up with TRBD1. Per germline, CDR1 LGHNA and CDR2 YSLEER. After removal of 1 base from V and 4 bases from J, the junction contained 6 bases not matched to a gene. The CDR3 extends over 15 amino acids. The CDR3 nucleotides read TGCGCCAGCAGCCAAGCCCAGGGGGTTGGCTATGGCTACACCTTC. Translating it yields CASSQAQGVGYGYTF.

The chain joins TRBV7-2 to TRBJ1-4; no reliable D call. The V end lost 4 bases, the J end lost 1 base, and 10 bases lay between the germline ends. Germline V CDR1 and CDR2: SGHTA, FQGNSA. The CDR3 contains 15 residues. The DNA for the CDR3 is TGTGCCAGCAGCTCTACCCCAGGAACTAATGAAAAACTGTTTTTT. Protein product: CASSSTPGTNEKLFF.

V gene TRBV9 combines with J gene TRBJ2-7; the match to TRBD1 covers 7 bases. The CDR3 totals 15 residues. Germline V gene lookup returns CDR1 SGDLS and CDR2 YYNGEE. The V gene end was trimmed by 3 bases and the J gene end by 5 bases; junction bases not matched to a gene: 11. This chain's CDR3 is CASSGRDSLLDEQYF. The CDR3 nucleotides read TGTGCCAGCAGCGGACGGGACAGCCTCCTGGACGAGCAGTACTTC.

CDR3 sequence: CASSDRGNTEAFF. The DNA for the CDR3 is TGTGCCAGCAGTGACAGGGGGAACACTGAAGCTTTCTTT. The rearrangement uses TRBV6-4 and TRBJ1-1; D possibly corresponds to TRBD1 (5 bases). Between the trimmed V and J ends, which lost 2 bases and 1 base, there was a span of 5 bases. The CDR3 extends over 13 amino acids. CDR1 and CDR2 (germline): MRHNA, SNTAGT.

The V call is TRBV7-3, the J call TRBJ2-6; D may be TRBD2 (5 bases). Trimming removed 10 bases at V and 0 bases at J, with 16 bases between. There are 16 residues in the CDR3. In germline, CDR1 is SGHTA, CDR2 FQGTGA. The chain's CDR3 is CANKADRNSGANVLTF. In nucleotides, the CDR3 is TGTGCCAACAAAGCGGACCGAAACTCTGGGGCCAACGTCCTGACTTTC.

This chain joins TRBV7-9 and TRBJ2-3, with TRBD1 matching 8 bases. CDR3 size: 17 residues. V lost 2 bases to trimming and J lost 1 base; unmatched junction nucleotides: 8. Germline lookup yields CDR1 SEHNR and CDR2 FQNEAQ (reference sequence). The CDR3 sequence: CASSLPGTGRRTDTQYF. The CDR3 coding sequence is TGTGCCAGCAGCTTACCCGGGACAGGCCGGCGCACAGATACGCAGTATTTT. Together with reference TRBV7-9 and TRBJ2-3, the CDR3 gives the full variable domain: DTGVSQNPRHKITKRGQNVTFRCDPISEHNRLYWYRQTLGQGPEFLTYFQNEAQLEKSRLLSDRFSAERPKGSFSTLEIQRTEQGDSAMYLCASSLPGTGRRTDTQYFGPGTRLTVL.

The chain is built from TRBV29-1 and TRBJ2-5, with 14 bases matching TRBD2. CDR3 length: 19 amino acids. Germline assignment: CDR1 SQVTM and CDR2 ANQGSEA. V was clipped by 6 bases and J by 5 bases; unmatched bases: 20. The CDR3 sequence: CSVRSGTSGSRWGWETQYF. CDR3 nucleotides: TGCAGCGTCCGTTCCGGGACTAGCGGGAGTAGGTGGGGTTGGGAGACCCAGTACTTC.

As for this clone: Other DNA sequences in the sample encode the same CDR3. The V gene is TRBV6-4, the J gene TRBJ2-1; weak D call: TRBD2 (5 bases). There are 16 residues in the CDR3. CDR1 MRHNA and CDR2 SNTAGT come from the germline V gene. V was shortened by 0 bases and J by 1 base, with 10 bases between the two germline ends. CDR3 DNA sequence: TGTGCCAGCAGTGACTCAGCGGCAAGTTCCTACAATGAGCAGTTCTTC. It translates to CASSDSAASSYNEQFF.

The CDR3 DNA reads as TGTGCCAGCAGCTTAGCCCTACTGTTGGGGAGGGGTGAAAAACTGTTTTTT. Translated: CASSLALLLGRGEKLFF. The rearrangement joins TRBV7-6 to TRBJ1-4, with D possibly TRBD1 on 5 matching bases. The ends were cut back, 0 bases at V and 7 bases at J, with 18 bases in the middle. Germline-derived CDR1 and CDR2 are SGHVS and FNYEAQ. The CDR3 length is 17 residues.

The V gene is TRBV5-1, the J gene TRBJ1-2, with 7 bases that match TRBD1. V gave up 4 bases and J gave up 7 bases; unmatched junction bases: 7. This CDR3 contains 13 residues. Germline V gene data show CDR1 as SGHRS and CDR2 as YFSETQ. The CDR3 DNA reads TGCGCCAGCAGCCTAACAGGGGTCCGTGGCTACACCTTC. Its translation: CASSLTGVRGYTF.

The rearrangement uses TRBV28 and TRBJ1-2, with 8 nucleotides matching TRBD1. The length of the CDR3 is 12 residues. From germline, CDR1 is MDHEN and CDR2 SYDVKM. Trimming removed 6 bases from V and 7 bases from J; junction bases left unmatched: 4. CDR3 bases: TGTGCCAGCAGCCCGGACAGGGCTGGCTACACCTTC. This codes for CASSPDRAGYTF.

This chain connects TRBV7-9 to TRBJ1-4; D not certain. Germline V gives CDR1 SEHNR, CDR2 FQNEAQ (reference sequence). The V end lost 5 bases, the J end lost 3 bases, and 16 bases lay between the germline ends. The CDR3 is made up of 16 amino acids. The CDR3 sequence: CASSPRSGAPNEKLFF. The CDR3 nucleotides read TGTGCCAGCAGCCCTAGGAGTGGCGCGCCTAATGAAAAACTGTTTTTT.

This clone was counted a single time. The chain uses TRBV14 and TRBJ2-3; D might be TRBD2 (7 bases). This CDR3 spans 17 amino acids. Trimming removed 4 bases at V and 0 bases at J, with 17 bases between. CDR1 is SGHDN and CDR2 is FVKESK in the germline V gene. CDR3: CASSPLGRGPSTDTQYF. CDR3 coding DNA: TGTGCCAGCAGCCCTCTCGGGCGGGGGCCTAGCACAGATACGCAGTATTTT.

The V call is TRBV4-1, the J call TRBJ2-7; D may be TRBD1 (5 bases). The CDR3 is 17 residues long. Germline V gene lookup returns CDR1 MGHRA and CDR2 YSYEKL. V lost 4 bases and J lost 0, with 19 bases in between. The CDR3 nucleotides are TGCGCCAGCAGCCCCTTGGCAGGGCAGGATCCCTCCTACGAGCAGTACTTC. Translation: CASSPLAGQDPSYEQYF.

V is TRBV6-9 and J is TRBJ1-2, with TRBD1 matching 8 bases. In germline, CDR1 is MNHGY, CDR2 SVAAGI. CDR3 length: 17 amino acids. J lost 0 bases, V lost 5 bases, and 11 bases had no gene match. The chain's CDR3 is CASSITGQESSNYGYTF. In DNA form, the CDR3 reads TGTGCCAGCAGTATAACGGGACAGGAGAGTTCTAACTATGGCTACACCTTC.

Only one count was recorded for this clone. The chain is built from TRBV12-5 and TRBJ2-7; weak D call: TRBD2 (6 bases). Per germline, CDR1 LGHNT and CDR2 FRNRAP. Trimming left V 6 bases short and J 7 bases short, with 19 bases between. The CDR3 spans 14 residues. As DNA, the CDR3 is TGTGCTAGTGGCCACTCCGACCGGAGCGGGGAGCAGTACTTC. Its protein is CASGHSDRSGEQYF.